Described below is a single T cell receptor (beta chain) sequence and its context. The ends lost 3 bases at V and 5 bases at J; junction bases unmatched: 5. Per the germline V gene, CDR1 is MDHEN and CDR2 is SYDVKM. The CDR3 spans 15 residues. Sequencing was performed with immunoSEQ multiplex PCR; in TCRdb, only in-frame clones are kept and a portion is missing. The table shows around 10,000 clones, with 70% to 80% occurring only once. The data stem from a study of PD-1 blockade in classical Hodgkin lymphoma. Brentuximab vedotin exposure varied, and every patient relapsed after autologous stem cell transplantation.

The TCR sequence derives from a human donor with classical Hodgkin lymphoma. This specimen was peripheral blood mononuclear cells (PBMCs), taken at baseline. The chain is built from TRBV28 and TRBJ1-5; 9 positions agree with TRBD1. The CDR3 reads CASSFMGQGHQPQHF. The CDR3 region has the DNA TGTGCCAGCAGTTTTATGGGACAGGGCCATCAGCCCCAGCATTTT. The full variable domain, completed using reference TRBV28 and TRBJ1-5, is DVKVTQSSRYLVKRTGEKVFLECVQDMDHENMFWYRQDPGLGLRLIYFSYDVKMKEKGDIPEGYSVSREKKERFSLILESASTNQTSMYLCASSFMGQGHQPQHFGDGTRLSIL.